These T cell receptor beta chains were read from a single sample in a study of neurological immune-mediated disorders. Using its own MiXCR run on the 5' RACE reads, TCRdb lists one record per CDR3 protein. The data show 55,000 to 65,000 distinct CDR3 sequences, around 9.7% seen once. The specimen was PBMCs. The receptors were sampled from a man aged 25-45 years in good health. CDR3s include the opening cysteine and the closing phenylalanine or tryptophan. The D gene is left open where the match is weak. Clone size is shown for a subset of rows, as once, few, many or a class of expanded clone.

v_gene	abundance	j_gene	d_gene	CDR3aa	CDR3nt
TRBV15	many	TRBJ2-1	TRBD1	CATSRGKQGPNEQFF	TGTGCCACCAGCAGAGGTAAACAGGGGCCCAATGAGCAGTTCTTC
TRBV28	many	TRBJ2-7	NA	CASGPIEGTYEQYF	TGTGCCAGCGGCCCTATCGAGGGTACCTACGAGCAGTACTTC
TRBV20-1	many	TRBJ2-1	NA	CSARKPGHLSYNEQFF	TGCAGTGCTAGAAAACCGGGACACCTCTCCTACAATGAGCAGTTCTTC
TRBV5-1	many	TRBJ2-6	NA	CASSLRPSDLSSGANVLTF	TGCGCCAGCAGCTTACGGCCTAGCGATTTGAGCTCTGGGGCCAACGTCCTGACTTTC
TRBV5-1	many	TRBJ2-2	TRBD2	CASSWTRSSTGELFF	TGCGCCAGCAGCTGGACTAGGTCGAGCACCGGGGAGCTGTTTTTT
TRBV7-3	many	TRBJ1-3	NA	CASSLLGGIGNTIYF	TGTGCCAGCAGCTTATTAGGGGGTATTGGAAACACCATATATTTT
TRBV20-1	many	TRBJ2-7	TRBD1	CSARDTESSRGLYEQYF	TGCAGTGCTAGAGATACCGAGTCGTCTAGGGGGCTCTACGAGCAGTACTTC
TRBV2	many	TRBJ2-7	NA	CASSEGERTYEQYF	TGTGCCAGCAGTGAAGGGGAGAGGACCTACGAGCAGTACTTC
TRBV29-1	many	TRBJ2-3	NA	CSVSPGPTDTQYF	TGCAGCGTCTCTCCGGGACCCACAGATACGCAGTATTTT
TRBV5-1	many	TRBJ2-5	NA	CAARDIAEETQYF	TGCGCCGCCAGAGACATCGCCGAAGAGACCCAGTACTTC
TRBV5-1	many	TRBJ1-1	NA	CASSPMTGMNTEAFF	TGCGCCAGCAGCCCGATGACGGGCATGAACACTGAAGCTTTCTTT
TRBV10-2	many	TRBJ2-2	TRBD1	CASSGTGELGELFF	TGCGCCAGCAGTGGCACAGGGGAGCTCGGGGAGCTGTTTTTT
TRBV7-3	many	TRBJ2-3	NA	CASSLKLSTEHTDTQYF	TGTGCCAGCAGCTTAAAATTATCGACAGAGCACACAGATACGCAGTATTTT
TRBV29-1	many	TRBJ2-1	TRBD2	CSGGGSGGSYNEQFF	TGCAGCGGGGGAGGTAGCGGGGGCTCCTACAATGAGCAGTTCTTC
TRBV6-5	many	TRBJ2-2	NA	CASSYVTPTKELFF	TGTGCCAGCAGTTACGTGACCCCCACAAAGGAGCTGTTTTTT
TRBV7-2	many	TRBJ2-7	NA	CASSPTSLAGSSSYEQYF	TGTGCCAGCAGCCCAACCTCCTTGGCAGGCTCGAGCTCCTACGAGCAGTACTTC
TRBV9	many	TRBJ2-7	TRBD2	CASSALRTSGSDEQYF	TGTGCCAGCAGCGCCCTAAGGACTAGCGGGAGCGACGAGCAGTACTTC
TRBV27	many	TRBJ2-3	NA	CASALASSTDTQYF	TGTGCCAGCGCCTTAGCGTCTAGCACAGATACGCAGTATTTT
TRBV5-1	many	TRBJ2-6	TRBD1	CASSLPGGSGANVLTF	TGCGCCAGCAGCCTCCCAGGGGGCTCTGGGGCCAACGTCCTGACTTTC
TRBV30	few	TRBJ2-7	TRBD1	CAWSAKDRGTYEQYF	TGTGCCTGGAGTGCGAAGGACAGGGGAACCTACGAGCAGTACTTC
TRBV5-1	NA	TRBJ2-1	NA	CASSLAGVSQFF	TGCGCCAGCAGCTTGGCCGGGGTAAGCCAGTTCTTC
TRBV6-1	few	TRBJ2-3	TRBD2	CASSEGLAVGTDTQYF	TGTGCCAGCAGTGAGGGACTAGCGGTAGGCACAGATACGCAGTATTTT
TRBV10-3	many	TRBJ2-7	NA	CAISEVGEQYF	TGTGCCATCAGTGAGGTTGGAGAGCAGTACTTC
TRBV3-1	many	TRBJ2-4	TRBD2	CASSLTLTSGEAKNIQYF	TGTGCCAGCAGCCTCACCCTTACTAGCGGTGAAGCCAAAAACATTCAGTACTTC
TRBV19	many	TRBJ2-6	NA	CASRFQAGANVLTF	TGTGCCAGTAGATTCCAGGCTGGGGCCAACGTCCTGACTTTC
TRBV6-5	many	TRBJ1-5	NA	CATSLVKGSNQPQHF	TGTGCCACCTCCCTGGTGAAGGGTAGCAATCAGCCCCAGCATTTT
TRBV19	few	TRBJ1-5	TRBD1	CASSIPWTGDFSQPQHF	TGTGCCAGTAGTATCCCGTGGACAGGGGATTTTTCTCAGCCCCAGCATTTT
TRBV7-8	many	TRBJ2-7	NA	CASSPPAYSRRDEQYF	TGTGCCAGCAGCCCCCCGGCGTATTCCCGCCGGGACGAGCAGTACTTC
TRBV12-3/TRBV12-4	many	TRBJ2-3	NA	CASSFTGLQDTQYF	TGTGCCAGCAGTTTCACTGGTCTGCAGGATACGCAGTATTTT
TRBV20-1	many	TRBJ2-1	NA	CSAQPPRAASYNEQFF	TGCAGTGCTCAACCGCCAAGAGCGGCATCCTACAATGAGCAGTTCTTC
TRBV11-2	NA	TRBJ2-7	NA	CASSLGQWEFEYF	TGTGCCAGCAGCTTAGGACAGTGGGAGTTTGAGTACTTC
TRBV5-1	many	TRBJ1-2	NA	CASSPDGTPYGYTF	TGCGCCAGCAGCCCGGATGGGACGCCATATGGCTACACCTTC
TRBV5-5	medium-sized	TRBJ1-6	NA	CASSIRPVGTTAPLHF	TGTGCCAGCAGCATAAGACCCGTGGGGACGACGGCACCCCTCCACTTT
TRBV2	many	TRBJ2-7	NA	CASSDRVSSSGQYF	TGTGCCAGCAGTGATCGGGTTAGCTCGAGTGGGCAGTACTTC
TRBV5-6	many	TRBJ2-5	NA	CASSSDFGGETQYF	TGTGCCAGCAGCTCCGATTTTGGGGGGGAGACCCAGTACTTC
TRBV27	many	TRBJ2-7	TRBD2	CASTAGGSGSIYEQYF	TGTGCCAGCACCGCCGGGGGTAGCGGGAGCATCTACGAGCAGTACTTC
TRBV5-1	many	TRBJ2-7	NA	CASSLADEQYF	TGCGCCAGCAGCTTGGCCGACGAGCAGTACTTC
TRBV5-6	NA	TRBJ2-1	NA	CASSLIYVDEQFF	TGTGCCAGCAGCTTGATCTACGTGGATGAGCAGTTCTTC
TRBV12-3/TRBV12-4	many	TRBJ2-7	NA	CASSEGGGSYEQYF	TGTGCCAGCAGTGAGGGTGGGGGGTCCTACGAGCAGTACTTC
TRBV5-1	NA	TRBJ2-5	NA	CASSLVGDGETQYF	TGCGCCAGCAGCTTGGTTGGGGATGGGGAGACCCAGTACTTC
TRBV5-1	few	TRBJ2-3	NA	CASSLSGGTDTQYF	TGCGCCAGCAGCTTATCTGGAGGGACAGATACGCAGTATTTT
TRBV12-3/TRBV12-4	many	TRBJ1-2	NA	CASSLSYGGTAYGYTF	TGTGCCAGCAGTTTATCTTATGGCGGGACGGCCTATGGCTACACCTTC
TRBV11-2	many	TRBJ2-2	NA	CASSLVTLETGELFF	TGTGCCAGCAGCTTAGTGACCCTCGAGACCGGGGAGCTGTTTTTT
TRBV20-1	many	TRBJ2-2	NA	CSVERDGGATGELFF	TGCAGTGTTGAAAGGGACGGCGGGGCGACCGGGGAGCTGTTTTTT